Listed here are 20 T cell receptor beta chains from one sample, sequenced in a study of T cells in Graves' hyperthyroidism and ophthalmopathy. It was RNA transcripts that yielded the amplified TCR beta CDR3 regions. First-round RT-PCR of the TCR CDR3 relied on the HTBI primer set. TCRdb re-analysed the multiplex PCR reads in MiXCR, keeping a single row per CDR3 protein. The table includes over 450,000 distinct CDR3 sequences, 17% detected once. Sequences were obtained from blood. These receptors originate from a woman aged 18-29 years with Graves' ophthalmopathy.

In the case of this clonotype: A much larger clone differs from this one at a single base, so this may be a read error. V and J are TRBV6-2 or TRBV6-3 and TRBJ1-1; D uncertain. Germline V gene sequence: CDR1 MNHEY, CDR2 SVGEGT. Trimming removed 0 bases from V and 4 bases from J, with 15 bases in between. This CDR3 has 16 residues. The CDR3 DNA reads TGTGCCAGCAGTTACTCGATTATCACACCGAGCACTGAAGCTTTCTTT. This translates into CASSYSIITPSTEAFF.

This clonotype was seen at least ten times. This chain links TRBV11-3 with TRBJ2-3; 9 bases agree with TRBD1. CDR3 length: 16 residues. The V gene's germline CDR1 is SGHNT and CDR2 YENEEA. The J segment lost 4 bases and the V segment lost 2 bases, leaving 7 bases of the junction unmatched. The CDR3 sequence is CASSLSGTGFSDTQYF. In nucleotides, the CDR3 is TGTGCCAGCAGCTTATCCGGGACAGGGTTCTCAGATACGCAGTATTTT.

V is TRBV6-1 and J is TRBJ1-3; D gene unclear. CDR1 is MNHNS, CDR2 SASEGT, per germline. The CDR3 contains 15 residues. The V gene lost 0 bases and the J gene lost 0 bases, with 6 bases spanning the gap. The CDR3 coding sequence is TGTGCCAGCAGTGAAGCAGGAAGCTCTGGAAACACCATATATTTT. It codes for CASSEAGSSGNTIYF.

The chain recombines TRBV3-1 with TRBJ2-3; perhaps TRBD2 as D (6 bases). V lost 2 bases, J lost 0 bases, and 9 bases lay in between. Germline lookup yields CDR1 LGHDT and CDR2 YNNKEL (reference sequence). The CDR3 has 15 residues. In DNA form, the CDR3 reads TGTGCCAGCAGCCAAATCGCGGGGAGCACAGATACGCAGTATTTT. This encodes CASSQIAGSTDTQYF.

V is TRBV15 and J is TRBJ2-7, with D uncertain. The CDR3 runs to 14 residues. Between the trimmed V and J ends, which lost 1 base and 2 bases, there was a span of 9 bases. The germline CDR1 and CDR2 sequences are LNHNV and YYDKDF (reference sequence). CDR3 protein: CATSRGLQPYEQYF. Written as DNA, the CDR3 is TGTGCCACCAGCAGAGGACTTCAACCCTACGAGCAGTACTTC.

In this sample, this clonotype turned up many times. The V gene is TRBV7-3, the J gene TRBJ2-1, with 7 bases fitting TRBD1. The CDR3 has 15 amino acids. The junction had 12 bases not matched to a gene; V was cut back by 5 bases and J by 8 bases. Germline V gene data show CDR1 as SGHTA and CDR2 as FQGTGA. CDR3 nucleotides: TGTGCCAGCAGCACCACAGGGGCGGTGGGGGATGAGCAGTTCTTC. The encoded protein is CASSTTGAVGDEQFF.

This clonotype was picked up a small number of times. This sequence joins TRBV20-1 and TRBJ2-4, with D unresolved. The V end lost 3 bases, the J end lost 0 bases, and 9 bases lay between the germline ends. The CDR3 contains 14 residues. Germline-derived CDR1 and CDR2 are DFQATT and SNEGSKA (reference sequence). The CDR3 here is CSASGSLAKNIQYF. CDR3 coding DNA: TGCAGTGCTAGTGGCAGTCTAGCCAAAAACATTCAGTACTTC.

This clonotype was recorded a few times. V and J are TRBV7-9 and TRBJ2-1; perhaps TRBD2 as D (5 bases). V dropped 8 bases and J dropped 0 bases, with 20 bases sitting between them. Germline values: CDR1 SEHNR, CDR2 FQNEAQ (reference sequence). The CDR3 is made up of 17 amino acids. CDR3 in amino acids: CASGLGSHLSSYNEQFF. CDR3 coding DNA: TGTGCCAGCGGACTGGGGTCGCACTTAAGCTCCTACAATGAGCAGTTCTTC. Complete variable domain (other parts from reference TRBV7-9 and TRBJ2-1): DTGVSQNPRHKITKRGQNVTFRCDPISEHNRLYWYRQTLGQGPEFLTYFQNEAQLEKSRLLSDRFSAERPKGSFSTLEIQRTEQGDSAMYLCASGLGSHLSSYNEQFFGPGTRLTVL.

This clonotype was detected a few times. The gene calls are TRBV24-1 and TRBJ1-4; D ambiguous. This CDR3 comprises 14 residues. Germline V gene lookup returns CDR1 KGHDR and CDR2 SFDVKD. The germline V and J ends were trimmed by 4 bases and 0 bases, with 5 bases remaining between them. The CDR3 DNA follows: TGTGCCACCAGTGACGGGGCAACTAATGAAAAACTGTTTTTT. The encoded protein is CATSDGATNEKLFF.

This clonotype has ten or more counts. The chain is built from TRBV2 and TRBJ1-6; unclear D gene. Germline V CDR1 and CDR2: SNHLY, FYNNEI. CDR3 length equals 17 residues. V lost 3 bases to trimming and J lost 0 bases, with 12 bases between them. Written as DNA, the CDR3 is TGTGCCAGCAGTGAGAGTTGGGGTAGCTCCTATAATTCACCCCTCCACTTT. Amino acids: CASSESWGSSYNSPLHF. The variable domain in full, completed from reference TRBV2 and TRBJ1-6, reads EPEVTQTPSHQVTQMGQEVILRCVPISNHLYFYWYRQILGQKVEFLVSFYNNEISEKSEIFDDQFSVERPDGSNFTLKIRSTKLEDSAMYFCASSESWGSSYNSPLHFGNGTRLTVT.

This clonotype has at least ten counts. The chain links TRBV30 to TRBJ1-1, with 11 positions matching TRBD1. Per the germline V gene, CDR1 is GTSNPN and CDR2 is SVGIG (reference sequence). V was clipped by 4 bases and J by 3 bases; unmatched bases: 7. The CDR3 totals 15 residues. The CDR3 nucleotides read TGTGCCTGGACCCTGGACAGGGGGCGGTACACTGAAGCTTTCTTT. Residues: CAWTLDRGRYTEAFF. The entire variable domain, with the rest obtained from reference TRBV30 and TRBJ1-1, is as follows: SQTIHQWPATLVQPVGSPLSLECTVEGTSNPNLYWYRQAAGRGLQLLFYSVGIGQISSEVPQNLSASRPQDRQFILSSKKLLLSDSGFYLCAWTLDRGRYTEAFFGQGTRLTVV.

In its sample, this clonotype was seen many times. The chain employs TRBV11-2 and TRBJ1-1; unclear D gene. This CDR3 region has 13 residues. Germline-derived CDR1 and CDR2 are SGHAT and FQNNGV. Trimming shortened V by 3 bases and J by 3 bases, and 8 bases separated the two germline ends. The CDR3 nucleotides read TGTGCCAGCAGCTTTCAGTTTGACACTGAAGCTTTCTTT. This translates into CASSFQFDTEAFF.

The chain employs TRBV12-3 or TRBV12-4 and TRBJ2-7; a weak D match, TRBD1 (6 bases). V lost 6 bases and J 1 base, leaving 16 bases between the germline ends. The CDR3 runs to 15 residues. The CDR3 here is CASSHSWGPSYEQYF. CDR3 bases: TGTGCCAGCAGCCACAGCTGGGGGCCTTCCTACGAGCAGTACTTC.

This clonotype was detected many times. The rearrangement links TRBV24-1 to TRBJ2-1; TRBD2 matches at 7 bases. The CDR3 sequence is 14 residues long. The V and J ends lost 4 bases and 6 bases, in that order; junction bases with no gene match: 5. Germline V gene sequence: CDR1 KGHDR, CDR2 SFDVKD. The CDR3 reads CATSEGGSFNEQFF. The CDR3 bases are TGTGCCACCAGTGAGGGCGGGAGTTTCAATGAGCAGTTCTTC.

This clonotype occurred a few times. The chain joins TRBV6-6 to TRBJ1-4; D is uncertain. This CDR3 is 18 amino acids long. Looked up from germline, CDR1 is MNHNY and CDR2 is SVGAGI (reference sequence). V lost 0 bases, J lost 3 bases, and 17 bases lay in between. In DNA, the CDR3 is TGTGCCAGCAGTTACTCGAGTATCACGGCTGGGGCTAATGAAAAACTGTTTTTT. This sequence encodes CASSYSSITAGANEKLFF.

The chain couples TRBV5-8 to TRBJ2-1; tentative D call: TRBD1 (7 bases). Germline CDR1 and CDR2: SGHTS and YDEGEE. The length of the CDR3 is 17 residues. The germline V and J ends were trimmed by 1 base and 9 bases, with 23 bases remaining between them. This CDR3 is CASSLSGGKGFSGEQFF. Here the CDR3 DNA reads TGTGCCAGCAGCTTGTCAGGGGGGAAGGGATTTAGTGGTGAGCAGTTCTTC.

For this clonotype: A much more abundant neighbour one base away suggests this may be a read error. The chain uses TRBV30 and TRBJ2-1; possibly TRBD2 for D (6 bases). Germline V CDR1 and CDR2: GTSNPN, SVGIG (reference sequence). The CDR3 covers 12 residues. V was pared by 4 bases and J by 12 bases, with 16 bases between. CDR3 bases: TGTGCCTGGAACCCTAGCGTCGGTGCGCAGTTCTTC. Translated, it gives CAWNPSVGAQFF.

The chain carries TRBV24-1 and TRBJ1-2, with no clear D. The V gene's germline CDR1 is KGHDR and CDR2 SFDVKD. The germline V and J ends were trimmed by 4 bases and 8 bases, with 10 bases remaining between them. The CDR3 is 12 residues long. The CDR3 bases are TGTGCCACCAGTGACCCCTTGGGGGGCTACACCTTC. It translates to CATSDPLGGYTF.

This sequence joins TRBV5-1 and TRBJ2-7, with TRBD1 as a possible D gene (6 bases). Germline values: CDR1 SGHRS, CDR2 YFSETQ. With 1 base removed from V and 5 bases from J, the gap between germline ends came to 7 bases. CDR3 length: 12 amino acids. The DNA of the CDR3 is TGCGCCAGCAGCTTGAACAGGGACGAGCAGTACTTC. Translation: CASSLNRDEQYF.

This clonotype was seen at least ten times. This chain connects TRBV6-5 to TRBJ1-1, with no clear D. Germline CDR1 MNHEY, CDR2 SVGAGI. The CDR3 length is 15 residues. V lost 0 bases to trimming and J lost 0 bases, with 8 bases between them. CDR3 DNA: TGTGCCAGCAGTTACTCCGGCAGAATGAACACTGAAGCTTTCTTT. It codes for CASSYSGRMNTEAFF.